The next 22 T cell receptor beta chains were all read from a single sample in a study of patients and donors after allogeneic stem cell transplantation. TCRdb re-called the RT-PCR reads through MiXCR, storing one row per CDR3 protein. The sample holds some 200,000 distinct CDR3 sequences, approximately 41% seen once. Sequencing used blood, either unsorted or a sorted T cell fraction (not recorded which). Source of these receptors: a human donor who was either an allogeneic HSCT recipient or a stem cell or donor lymphocyte infusion donor (not recorded which). It is not recorded whose cells these are; they may come from a transplant donor.

V and J are TRBV4-3 and TRBJ1-1; a possible D gene is TRBD1 (6 bases). Per germline, CDR1 LGHNA and CDR2 YSLEER. V gave up 1 base and J gave up 5 bases, with 14 bases separating them. This CDR3 has 15 residues. The CDR3 nucleotides are TGCGCCAGCAGCCAAGGATCCCAGGGGACAACTGAAGCTTTCTTT. Protein: CASSQGSQGTTEAFF.

The rearrangement links TRBV10-2 to TRBJ2-1; TRBD1 is a possible D gene (6 bases). V shed 8 bases and J shed 0 bases, with 20 bases lying between them. The CDR3 is 17 residues long. From germline, CDR1 is WSHSY and CDR2 SAAADI. CDR3 nucleotide sequence: TGCGCCAGCTCTTGGGGGCCCAATGGCCGCTCCTACAATGAGCAGTTCTTC. It translates to CASSWGPNGRSYNEQFF.

In its sample, this clonotype was seen a few times. The gene calls are TRBV7-2 and TRBJ1-4; D is unclear. Germline CDR1 reads SGHTA; CDR2 reads FQGNSA. This CDR3 has 13 residues. The germline V and J ends were trimmed by 5 bases and 10 bases, with 14 bases remaining between them. CDR3 DNA: TGTGCCAGCAGCCTTCGAGGCCGCGGAAAACTGTTTTTT. It specifies CASSLRGRGKLFF.

This clonotype has a handful of counts. This chain uses TRBV5-1 with TRBJ2-3; 10 nucleotides match TRBD2. There are 18 residues in the CDR3. Per the germline V gene, CDR1 is SGHRS and CDR2 is YFSETQ. J gave up 2 bases and V 0 bases, and 9 bases lay outside the gene matches. The CDR3: CASSLEGRTSGFTDTQYF. The CDR3, as DNA: TGCGCCAGCAGCTTGGAAGGGCGGACTAGCGGATTCACAGATACGCAGTATTTT.

This clonotype was seen more than once but under ten times. The J gene is TRBJ1-1, the V gene TRBV6-5, with TRBD1 identical over 7 bases. The CDR3 runs to 14 residues. The germline V gene has CDR1 MNHEY and CDR2 SVGAGI. The CDR3 here is CAAGQDSMNTEAFF. CDR3 DNA: TGTGCAGCCGGACAGGACAGTATGAACACTGAAGCTTTCTTT.

This clonotype was seen only a few times. The chain has TRBV5-1 and TRBJ2-1; D ambiguous. CDR1 is SGHRS, CDR2 YFSETQ, per germline. The CDR3 extends over 15 amino acids. Trimming pared 0 bases from V and 5 bases from J, leaving 12 bases between. The chain's CDR3 is CASSLELGIDNEQFF. CDR3 coding DNA: TGCGCCAGCAGCTTGGAGTTAGGGATCGACAATGAGCAGTTCTTC.

This clonotype was counted between two and nine times. The rearrangement uses TRBV20-1 and TRBJ2-7; D possibly corresponds to TRBD2 (5 bases). Trimming pared 0 bases from V and 2 bases from J, leaving 8 bases between. This CDR3 has 13 residues. Germline values: CDR1 DFQATT, CDR2 SNEGSKA (reference sequence). The CDR3 protein is CSARERATYEQYF. DNA of the CDR3: TGCAGTGCTAGAGAGAGGGCCACCTACGAGCAGTACTTC.

The rearrangement links TRBV9 to TRBJ1-1, with D unclear. Looked up from germline, CDR1 is SGDLS and CDR2 is YYNGEE. Trimming cost V 0 bases and J 4 bases, with 13 bases left between them. The CDR3 totals 15 residues. For the CDR3, the DNA is TGTGCCAGCAGCGTAGGGGCTGGGGTTCCCACTGAAGCTTTCTTT. Its protein is CASSVGAGVPTEAFF.

The chain joins TRBV12-3 or TRBV12-4 to TRBJ2-2; 13 nucleotides align to TRBD2. V lost 4 bases to trimming and J lost 2 bases; unmatched junction nucleotides: 1. This CDR3 spans 16 amino acids. The CDR3 protein is CASSSGLAGNTGELFF. CDR3 DNA sequence: TGTGCCAGCAGTTCGGGACTAGCGGGAAACACCGGGGAGCTGTTTTTT.

This clonotype occurred a few times. The V gene is TRBV15, the J gene TRBJ1-2; 7 nucleotides match TRBD1. This CDR3 contains 16 residues. The germline gives CDR1 LNHNV, CDR2 YYDKDF (reference sequence). V dropped 3 bases and J dropped 2; count of bases not matched to a gene: 9. CDR3 loop: CATSSMGTAPNYGYTF. CDR3 DNA sequence: TGTGCCACCAGCAGCATGGGGACAGCTCCCAACTATGGCTACACCTTC. The complete variable domain, with remaining parts taken from reference TRBV15 and TRBJ1-2, reads DAMVIQNPRYQVTQFGKPVTLSCSQTLNHNVMYWYQQKSSQAPKLLFHYYDKDFNNEADTPDNFQSRRPNTSFCFLDIRSPGLGDTAMYLCATSSMGTAPNYGYTFGSGTRLTVV.

The chain carries TRBV4-2 and TRBJ2-1; the match to TRBD2 covers 7 bases. Germline V gene data show CDR1 as LGHNA and CDR2 as YNFKEQ. V was pared by 6 bases and J by 5 bases, with 7 bases of the junction left unmatched. CDR3 length: 14 residues. CDR3 sequence reads: CASRNGGSDNEQFF. CDR3 sequence (DNA): TGTGCCAGCAGGAACGGCGGGAGCGACAATGAGCAGTTCTTC.

This sequence joins TRBV7-8 and TRBJ2-2; D gene ambiguous. Germline lookup yields CDR1 SGHVS and CDR2 FQNEAQ. Trimming stripped 3 bases from V and 1 base from J, with 18 bases between. The CDR3 totals 18 residues. The DNA for the CDR3 is TGTGCCAGCAGCTTTCTCAAAATCCAGGTGTTGAACACCGGGGAGCTGTTTTTT. Translation gives CASSFLKIQVLNTGELFF.

The rearrangement joins TRBV4-3 to TRBJ1-1; D remains ambiguous. V was shortened by 3 bases and J by 6 bases, with 14 bases between the two germline ends. The CDR3 has 14 amino acids. The germline CDR1 and CDR2 sequences are LGHNA and YSLEER. The CDR3 region has the DNA TGCGCCAGCAGCCAGACGACGGCCCCTTCTGAAGCTTTCTTT. Translating it yields CASSQTTAPSEAFF.

Only a few counts were recorded for this clonotype. V and J are TRBV10-3 and TRBJ1-5; TRBD1 aligns across 7 bases. Germline V gene lookup returns CDR1 ENHRY and CDR2 SYGVKD. V dropped 5 bases and J dropped 5; count of bases not matched to a gene: 6. The CDR3 is made up of 14 amino acids. CDR3 nucleotide sequence: TGTGCCATCAGTCCTACAGGGGACCATCAGCCCCAGCATTTT. Its protein is CAISPTGDHQPQHF.

Only a few counts were recorded for this clonotype. V usage is TRBV19 and J usage is TRBJ2-1; D is uncertain. V was clipped by 3 bases and J by 10 bases, with 10 bases between them. The CDR3 totals 12 residues. Germline V CDR1 and CDR2: LNHDA, SQIVND (reference sequence). CDR3 coding DNA: TGTGCCAGTAGTATCAGCCGTGCGGAGCAGTTCTTC. It yields the protein CASSISRAEQFF.

The V and J genes are TRBV29-1 and TRBJ1-1; D not certain. The CDR3 totals 13 residues. The V end lost 4 bases, the J end lost 2 bases, and 11 bases lay between the germline ends. Per the germline V gene, CDR1 is SQVTM and CDR2 is ANQGSEA. The CDR3, as DNA: TGCAGCGTTGGCCAAGGATTTAACACTGAAGCTTTCTTT. Translated, it gives CSVGQGFNTEAFF.

This clonotype came up a few times. The chain combines TRBV7-9 with TRBJ1-1, with D possibly matching TRBD1 (5 bases). This CDR3 is built from 13 residues. CDR1 is SEHNR and CDR2 is FQNEAQ in the germline V gene (reference sequence). V was trimmed by 5 bases and J by 5 bases, leaving 12 bases between them. CDR3 nucleotides: TGTGCCAGCAGCCCACCCGGGACTACTGAAGCTTTCTTT. It is translated as CASSPPGTTEAFF.

This chain joins TRBV7-2 and TRBJ2-7, with D possibly TRBD2 on 6 matching bases. Germline V gene lookup returns CDR1 SGHTA and CDR2 FQGNSA. The CDR3 spans 13 residues. V lost 1 base, J lost 7 bases, and 11 bases lay in between. The CDR3 spells CASSLEDLAEQYF. CDR3 in DNA: TGTGCCAGCAGCTTAGAGGACCTAGCGGAGCAGTACTTC.

The table lists this clonotype with a count of one. The chain is built from TRBV20-1 and TRBJ1-5, with TRBD1 matching over 10 bases. The CDR3 is 15 residues long. Germline CDR1 reads DFQATT; CDR2 reads SNEGSKA (reference sequence). CDR3: CSGQGDSLSNQPQHF. The CDR3 DNA follows: TGCAGCGGACAGGGGGACTCTCTTAGCAATCAGCCCCAGCATTTT.

The V gene is TRBV5-1, the J gene TRBJ1-1; D gene unclear. V dropped 5 bases and J dropped 6 bases, with 20 bases sitting between them. Germline V lookup: CDR1 SGHRS, CDR2 YFSETQ. This CDR3 is built from 15 residues. The chain's CDR3 is CASSSALALRPEAFF. CDR3 sequence (DNA): TGCGCCAGCAGTTCTGCTTTAGCCCTCCGACCTGAAGCTTTCTTT.

This rearrangement joins TRBV20-1 to TRBJ2-3, with 10 positions matching TRBD2. The CDR3 is 13 residues long. The germline gives CDR1 DFQATT, CDR2 SNEGSKA (reference sequence). This CDR3 is CRALAGSTDTQYF. The CDR3 DNA reads as TGCAGAGCACTAGCGGGAAGCACAGATACGCAGTATTTT.

The chain links TRBV4-3 to TRBJ2-1, with 13 bases aligning to TRBD2. Germline V gives CDR1 LGHNA, CDR2 YSLEER. There are 18 residues in the CDR3. Trimming at V came to 0 bases and at J to 2 bases, leaving 4 bases not matched to a gene. The CDR3 nucleotides are TGCGCCAGCAGCCAAGAACTAGCGGGAGGGTACCCCTACAATGAGCAGTTCTTC. Residues: CASSQELAGGYPYNEQFF.